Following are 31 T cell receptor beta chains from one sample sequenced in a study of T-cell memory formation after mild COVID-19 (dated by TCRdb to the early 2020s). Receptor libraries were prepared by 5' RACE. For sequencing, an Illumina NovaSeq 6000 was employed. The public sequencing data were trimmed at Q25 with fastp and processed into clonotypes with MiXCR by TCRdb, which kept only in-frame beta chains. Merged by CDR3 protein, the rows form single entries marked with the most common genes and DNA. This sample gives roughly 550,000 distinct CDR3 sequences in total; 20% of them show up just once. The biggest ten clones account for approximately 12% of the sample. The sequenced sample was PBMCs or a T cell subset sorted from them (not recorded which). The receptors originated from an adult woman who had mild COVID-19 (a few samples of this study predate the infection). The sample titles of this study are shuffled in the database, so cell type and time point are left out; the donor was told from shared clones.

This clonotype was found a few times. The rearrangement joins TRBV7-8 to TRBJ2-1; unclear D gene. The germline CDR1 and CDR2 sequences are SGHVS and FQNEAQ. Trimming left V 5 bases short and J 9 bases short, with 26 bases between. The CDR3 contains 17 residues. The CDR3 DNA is TGTGCCAGCAGCCTTAAACACACACAGTACCAGATTCCTGAGCAGTTCTTC. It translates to CASSLKHTQYQIPEQFF.

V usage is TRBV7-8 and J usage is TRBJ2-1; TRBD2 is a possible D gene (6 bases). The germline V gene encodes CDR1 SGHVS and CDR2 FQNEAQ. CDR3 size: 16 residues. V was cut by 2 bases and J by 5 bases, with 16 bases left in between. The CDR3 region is CASSLYGGDLNNEQFF. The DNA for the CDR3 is TGTGCCAGCAGCTTATATGGCGGGGATCTCAACAATGAGCAGTTCTTC.

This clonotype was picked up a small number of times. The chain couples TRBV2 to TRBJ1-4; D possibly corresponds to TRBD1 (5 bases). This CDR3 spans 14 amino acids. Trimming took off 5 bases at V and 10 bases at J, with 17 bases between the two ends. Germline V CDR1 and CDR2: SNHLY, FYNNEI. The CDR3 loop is CASSPTGPIGKLFF. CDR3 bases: TGTGCCAGCAGTCCAACAGGCCCGATTGGAAAACTGTTTTTT.

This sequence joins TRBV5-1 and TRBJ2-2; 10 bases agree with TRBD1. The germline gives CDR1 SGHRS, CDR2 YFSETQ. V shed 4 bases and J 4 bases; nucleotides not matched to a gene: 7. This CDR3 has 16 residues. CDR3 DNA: TGCGCCAGCAGCACCCGGGACAGGGGAGGCACCGGGGAGCTGTTTTTT. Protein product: CASSTRDRGGTGELFF.

The CDR3 bases are TGCGCCAGCAGCGTCACGGGACTAGCGGCAGATACGCAGTATTTT. It yields the protein CASSVTGLAADTQYF. The chain is built from TRBV5-1 and TRBJ2-3; 11 bases agree with TRBD2. V gave up 4 bases and J gave up 4 bases; unmatched junction bases: 5. The CDR3 consists of 15 residues. CDR1 is SGHRS and CDR2 is YFSETQ in the germline V gene.

The CDR3 coding sequence is TGTGCCAGCAGCGTAGGCGGGAGGGATAATTCACCCCTCCACTTT. This encodes CASSVGGRDNSPLHF. The chain recombines TRBV9 with TRBJ1-6; the D is unclear. The CDR3 spans 15 residues. V shed 0 bases and J shed 5 bases, with 9 bases lying between them. The germline V gene has CDR1 SGDLS and CDR2 YYNGEE.

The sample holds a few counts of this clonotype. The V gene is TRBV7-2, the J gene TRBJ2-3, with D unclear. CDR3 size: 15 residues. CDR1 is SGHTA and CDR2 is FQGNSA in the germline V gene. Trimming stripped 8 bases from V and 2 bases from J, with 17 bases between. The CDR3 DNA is TGTGCCAGCCTGCGGCCGGACCTAAACACAGATACGCAGTATTTT. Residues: CASLRPDLNTDTQYF.

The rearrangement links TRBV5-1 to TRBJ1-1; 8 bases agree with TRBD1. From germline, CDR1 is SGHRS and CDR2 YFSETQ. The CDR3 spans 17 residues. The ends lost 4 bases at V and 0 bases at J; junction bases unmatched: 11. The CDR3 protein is CASSRRQGMEVNTEAFF. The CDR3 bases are TGCGCCAGCAGCCGCAGACAGGGGATGGAGGTGAACACTGAAGCTTTCTTT. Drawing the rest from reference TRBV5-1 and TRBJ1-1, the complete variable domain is KAGVTQTPRYLIKTRGQQVTLSCSPISGHRSVSWYQQTPGQGLQFLFEYFSETQRNKGNFPGRFSGRQFSNSRSEMNVSTLELGDSALYLCASSRRQGMEVNTEAFFGQGTRLTVV.

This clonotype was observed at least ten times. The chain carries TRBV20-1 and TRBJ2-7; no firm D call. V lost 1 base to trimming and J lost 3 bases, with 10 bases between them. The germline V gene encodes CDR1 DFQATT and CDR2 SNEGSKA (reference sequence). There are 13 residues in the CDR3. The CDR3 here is CSARAPRDYEQYF. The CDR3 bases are TGCAGTGCTAGAGCCCCTAGGGACTACGAGCAGTACTTC.

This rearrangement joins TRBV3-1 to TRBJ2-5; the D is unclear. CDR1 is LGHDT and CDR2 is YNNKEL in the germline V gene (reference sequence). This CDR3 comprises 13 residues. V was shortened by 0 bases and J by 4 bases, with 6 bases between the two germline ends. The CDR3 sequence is CASSQDPGETQYF. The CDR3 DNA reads TGTGCCAGCAGCCAAGATCCTGGAGAGACCCAGTACTTC.

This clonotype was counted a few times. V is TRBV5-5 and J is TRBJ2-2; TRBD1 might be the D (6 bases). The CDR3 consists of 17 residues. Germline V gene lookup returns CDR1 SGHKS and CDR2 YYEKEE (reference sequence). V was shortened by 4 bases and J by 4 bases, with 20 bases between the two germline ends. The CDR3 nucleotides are TGTGCCAGCAGCCTGCATAACGTCGGACAGCCCACCGGGGAGCTGTTTTTT. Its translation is CASSLHNVGQPTGELFF.

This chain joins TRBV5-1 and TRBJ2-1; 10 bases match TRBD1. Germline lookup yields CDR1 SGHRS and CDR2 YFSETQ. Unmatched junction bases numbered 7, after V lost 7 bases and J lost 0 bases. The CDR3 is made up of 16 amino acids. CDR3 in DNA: TGCGCCAGCGGGGGACAGGGGCGTAGCTCCTACAATGAGCAGTTCTTC. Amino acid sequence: CASGGQGRSSYNEQFF.

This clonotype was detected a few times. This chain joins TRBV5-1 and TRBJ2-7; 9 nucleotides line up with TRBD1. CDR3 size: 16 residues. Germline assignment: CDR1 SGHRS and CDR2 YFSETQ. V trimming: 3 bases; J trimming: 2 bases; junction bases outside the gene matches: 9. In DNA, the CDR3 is TGCGCCAGCAGCTGGACCTCCGGGACAGGGACCTACGAGCAGTACTTC. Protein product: CASSWTSGTGTYEQYF.

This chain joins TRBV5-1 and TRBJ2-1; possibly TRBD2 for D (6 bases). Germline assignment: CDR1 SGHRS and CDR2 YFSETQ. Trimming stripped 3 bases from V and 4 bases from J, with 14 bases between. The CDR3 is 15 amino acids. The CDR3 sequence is CASSSRGAGYNEQFF. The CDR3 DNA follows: TGCGCCAGCAGCTCACGAGGGGCGGGGTACAATGAGCAGTTCTTC. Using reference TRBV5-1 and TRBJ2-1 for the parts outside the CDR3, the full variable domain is KAGVTQTPRYLIKTRGQQVTLSCSPISGHRSVSWYQQTPGQGLQFLFEYFSETQRNKGNFPGRFSGRQFSNSRSEMNVSTLELGDSALYLCASSSRGAGYNEQFFGPGTRLTVL.

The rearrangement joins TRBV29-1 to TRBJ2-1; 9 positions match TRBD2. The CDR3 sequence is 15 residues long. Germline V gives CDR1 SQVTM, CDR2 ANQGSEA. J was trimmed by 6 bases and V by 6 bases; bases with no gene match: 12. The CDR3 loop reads CSVAEGLAGINEQFF. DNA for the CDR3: TGCAGCGTGGCCGAGGGCCTAGCGGGAATCAATGAGCAGTTCTTC.

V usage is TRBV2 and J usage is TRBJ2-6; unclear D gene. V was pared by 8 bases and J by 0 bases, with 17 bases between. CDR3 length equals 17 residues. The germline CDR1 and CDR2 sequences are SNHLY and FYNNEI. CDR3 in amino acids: CASSSRTKLSGANVLTF. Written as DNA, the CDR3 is TGTGCCAGCTCCTCGAGAACGAAGCTCTCTGGGGCCAACGTCCTGACTTTC.

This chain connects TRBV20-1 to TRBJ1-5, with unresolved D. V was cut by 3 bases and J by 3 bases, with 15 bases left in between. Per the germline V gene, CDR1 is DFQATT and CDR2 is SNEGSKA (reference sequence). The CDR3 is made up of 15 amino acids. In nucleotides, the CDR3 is TGCAGTGCTAGCTACCAAGGACTCAACAATCAGCCCCAGCATTTT. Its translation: CSASYQGLNNQPQHF.

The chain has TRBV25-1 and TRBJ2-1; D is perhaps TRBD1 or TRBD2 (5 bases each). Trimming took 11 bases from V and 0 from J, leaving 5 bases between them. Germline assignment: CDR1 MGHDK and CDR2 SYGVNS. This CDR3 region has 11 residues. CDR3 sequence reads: CAGGSYNEQFF. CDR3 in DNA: TGTGCCGGGGGCTCCTACAATGAGCAGTTCTTC.

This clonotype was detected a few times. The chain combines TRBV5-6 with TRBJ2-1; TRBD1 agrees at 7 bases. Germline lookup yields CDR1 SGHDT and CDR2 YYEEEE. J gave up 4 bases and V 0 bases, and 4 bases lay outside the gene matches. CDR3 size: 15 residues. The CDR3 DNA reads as TGTGCCAGCAGCTTGGGACAGGGATTTTACAATGAGCAGTTCTTC. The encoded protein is CASSLGQGFYNEQFF.

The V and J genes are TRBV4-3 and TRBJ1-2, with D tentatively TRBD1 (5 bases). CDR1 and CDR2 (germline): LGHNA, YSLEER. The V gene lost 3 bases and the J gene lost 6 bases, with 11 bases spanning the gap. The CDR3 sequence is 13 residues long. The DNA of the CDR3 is TGCGCCAGCAGCCAGCTCGGGGCCAATGGCTACACCTTC. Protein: CASSQLGANGYTF.

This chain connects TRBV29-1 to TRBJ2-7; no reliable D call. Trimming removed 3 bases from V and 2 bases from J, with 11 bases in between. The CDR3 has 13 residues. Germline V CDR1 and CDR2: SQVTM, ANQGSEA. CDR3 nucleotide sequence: TGCAGCGTTGAGCTAGAACAACCCTACGAGCAGTACTTC. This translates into CSVELEQPYEQYF.

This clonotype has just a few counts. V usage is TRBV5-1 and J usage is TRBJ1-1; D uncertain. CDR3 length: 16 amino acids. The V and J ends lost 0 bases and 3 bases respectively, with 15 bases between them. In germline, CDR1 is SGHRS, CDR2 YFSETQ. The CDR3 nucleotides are TGCGCCAGCAGCTTGGTTTGGAGGCGGGATTACACTGAAGCTTTCTTT. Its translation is CASSLVWRRDYTEAFF.

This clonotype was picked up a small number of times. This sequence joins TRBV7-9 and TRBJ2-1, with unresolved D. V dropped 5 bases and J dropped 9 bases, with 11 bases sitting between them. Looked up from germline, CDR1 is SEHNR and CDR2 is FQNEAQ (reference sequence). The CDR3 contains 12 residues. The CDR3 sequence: CASSPHASEQFF. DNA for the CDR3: TGTGCCAGCAGCCCGCATGCTAGTGAGCAGTTCTTC. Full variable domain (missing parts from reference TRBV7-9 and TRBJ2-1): DTGVSQNPRHKITKRGQNVTFRCDPISEHNRLYWYRQTLGQGPEFLTYFQNEAQLEKSRLLSDRFSAERPKGSFSTLEIQRTEQGDSAMYLCASSPHASEQFFGPGTRLTVL.

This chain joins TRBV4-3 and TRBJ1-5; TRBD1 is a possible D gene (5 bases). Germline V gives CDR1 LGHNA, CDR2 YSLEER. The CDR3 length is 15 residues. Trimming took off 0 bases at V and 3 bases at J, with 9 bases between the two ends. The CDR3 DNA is TGCGCCAGCAGCCAAGAAGCGGGACTCAATCAGCCCCAGCATTTT. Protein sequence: CASSQEAGLNQPQHF.

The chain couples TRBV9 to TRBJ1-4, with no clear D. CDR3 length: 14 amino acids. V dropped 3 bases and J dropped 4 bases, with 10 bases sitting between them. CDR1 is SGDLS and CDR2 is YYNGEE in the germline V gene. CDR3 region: CASSANRNNEKLFF. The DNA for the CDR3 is TGTGCCAGCAGCGCCAACAGAAATAATGAAAAACTGTTTTTT.

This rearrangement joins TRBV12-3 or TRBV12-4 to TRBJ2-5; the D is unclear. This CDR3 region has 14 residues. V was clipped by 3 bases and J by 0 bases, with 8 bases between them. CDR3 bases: TGTGCCAGCAGTTTCAGCGAGTACCAAGAGACCCAGTACTTC. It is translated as CASSFSEYQETQYF.

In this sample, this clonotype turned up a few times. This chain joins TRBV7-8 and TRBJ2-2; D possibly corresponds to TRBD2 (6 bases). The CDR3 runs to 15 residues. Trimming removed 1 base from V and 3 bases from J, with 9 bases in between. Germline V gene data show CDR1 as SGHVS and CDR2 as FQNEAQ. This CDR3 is CASSLVLAYTGELFF. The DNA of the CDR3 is TGTGCCAGCAGCTTAGTCCTAGCGTACACCGGGGAGCTGTTTTTT. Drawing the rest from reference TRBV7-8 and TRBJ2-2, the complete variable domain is GAGVSQSPRYKVAKRGQDVALRCDPISGHVSLFWYQQALGQGPEFLTYFQNEAQLDKSGLPSDRFFAERPEGSVSTLKIQRTQQEDSAVYLCASSLVLAYTGELFFGEGSRLTVL.

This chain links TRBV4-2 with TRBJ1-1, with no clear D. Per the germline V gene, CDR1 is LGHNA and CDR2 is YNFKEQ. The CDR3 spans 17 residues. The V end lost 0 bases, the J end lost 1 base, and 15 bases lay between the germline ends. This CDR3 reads CASSQDPAGIGNTEAFF. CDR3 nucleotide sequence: TGTGCCAGCAGCCAAGATCCCGCGGGGATAGGGAACACTGAAGCTTTCTTT.

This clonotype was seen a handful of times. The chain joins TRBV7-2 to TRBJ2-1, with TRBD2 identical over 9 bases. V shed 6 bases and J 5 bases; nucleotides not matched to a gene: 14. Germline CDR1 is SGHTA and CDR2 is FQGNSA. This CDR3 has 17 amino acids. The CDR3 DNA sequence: TGTGCCAGCAGACCAAAGGCGGCGGGAGGGGGTAACAATGAGCAGTTCTTC. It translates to CASRPKAAGGGNNEQFF.

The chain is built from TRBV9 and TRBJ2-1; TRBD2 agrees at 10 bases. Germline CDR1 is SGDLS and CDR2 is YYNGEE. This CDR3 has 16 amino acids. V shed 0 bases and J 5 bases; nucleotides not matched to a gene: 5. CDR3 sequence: CASSVAGAGGHNEQFF. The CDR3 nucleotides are TGTGCCAGCAGCGTAGCTGGAGCGGGAGGGCACAATGAGCAGTTCTTC.

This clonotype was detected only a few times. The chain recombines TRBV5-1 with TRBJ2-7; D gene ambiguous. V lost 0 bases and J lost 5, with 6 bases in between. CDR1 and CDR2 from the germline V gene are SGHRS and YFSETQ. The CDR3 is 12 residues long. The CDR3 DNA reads TGCGCCAGCAGCTTGGTTAGGAACGAGCAGTACTTC. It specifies CASSLVRNEQYF.